The entry below describes one T cell receptor (beta chain). Its antigen remains unidentified. Into CD45RA+ naive and CD45RA-negative memory subsets, the CD4+ cells were split. Each cell subset's genomic DNA was divided evenly among several immunoSEQ plates. Only in-frame clones appear in the TCRdb table, and some are missing; sequencing was by immunoSEQ multiplex PCR. Here the sample spans a few million clones, 90% to 96% being singletons. This specimen belongs to a study of shared clonotypes between healthy human individuals. Study findings and constraints: A few donors showed sharing of roughly 5% of naive CD4 clonotypes. Among donors, sharing of clonotypes was expected to be affected by sequencing depth.

Germline V CDR1 and CDR2: SNHLY, FYNNEI. The CDR3 consists of 15 residues. V lost 5 bases and J 0 bases, leaving 11 bases between the germline ends. The specimen sequenced was naive CD4+ T cells sorted from blood. Described subset: CD45RA+ positively selected. This chain links TRBV2 with TRBJ1-3, with D hard to call. This TCR derives from a man in his late teens or twenties in good health. CDR3 loop: CASSPQPSSGNTIYF. The CDR3 nucleotides read TGTGCCAGCAGTCCCCAACCGAGCTCTGGAAACACCATATATTTT.